The clone carrying this T cell receptor (beta chain) has ten or more counts. The entry originates in a study of early T cells in non-severe SARS-CoV-2 infection. Across the study: From unsorted whole blood, bulk RNA was sequenced, and the chains remained unpaired.

This CDR3 spans 16 amino acids. Germline V gives CDR1 LNHDA, CDR2 SQIVND (reference sequence). V shed 9 bases, J shed 5 bases, and the junction held 12 bases outside the gene matches. Each cDNA molecule carried a unique molecular identifier. MiXCR, applied by TCRdb to the 5' RACE reads, yields one record per CDR3 protein. This sample carries under 80,000 distinct CDR3 sequences, approximately 12% of them seen once, and the ten largest clones take about 4.3%. Sequencing used whole blood. The sequence was obtained from an adult who was a healthcare worker with PCR-confirmed SARS-CoV-2 infection or an uninfected control (not recorded which). The V gene is TRBV19, the J gene TRBJ1-4; 10 nucleotides align to TRBD1. Written as DNA, the CDR3 is TGTGCCAGCGCCTGGGACCCGGGACAGGGGAATGAAAAACTGTTTTTT. Its protein is CASAWDPGQGNEKLFF.